The next 4 T cell receptor beta chains were all read from a single sample in a study of PD-1 blockade in classical Hodgkin lymphoma. Sample time point: cycle 4 day 1 (C4D1), after more than 5 weeks of nivolumab. All trial patients relapsed after autologous stem cell transplantation. Assay used: immunoSEQ multiplex PCR; TCRdb lists only in-frame clones, some missing. The sample holds some 90,000 clones; about 77% are singletons and the top ten take 9.4%. The sample consisted of peripheral blood mononuclear cells (PBMCs), taken before the fourth cycle of nivolumab. The receptors here all came from a human donor with classical Hodgkin lymphoma.

The rearrangement joins TRBV30 to TRBJ2-3; D is tentatively TRBD1 or TRBD2 (5 bases each). With 0 bases removed from V and 7 bases from J, the gap between germline ends came to 8 bases. Germline loops: CDR1 GTSNPN, CDR2 SVGIG (reference sequence). The CDR3 covers 12 residues. Written as DNA, the CDR3 is TGTGCCTGGAGTGTTTGGGGGTATACGCAGTATTTT. It yields the protein CAWSVWGYTQYF. The full variable domain, with the rest looked up from reference TRBV30 and TRBJ2-3, is SQTIHQWPATLVQPVGSPLSLECTVEGTSNPNLYWYRQAAGRGLQLLFYSVGIGQISSEVPQNLSASRPQDRQFILSSKKLLLSDSGFYLCAWSVWGYTQYFGPGTRLTVL.

V gene TRBV18 combines with J gene TRBJ1-4; 7 positions match TRBD1. The junction had 20 bases not matched to a gene; V was cut back by 4 bases and J by 0 bases. The CDR3 totals 21 residues. Per germline, CDR1 KGHSH and CDR2 LQKENI. This chain's CDR3 is CASSQQRQGATLTSTNEKLFF. The DNA for the CDR3 is TGTGCCAGCTCACAACAAAGACAGGGAGCAACACTCACTTCAACTAATGAAAAACTGTTTTTT.

The V gene is TRBV7-8, the J gene TRBJ2-2, with 9 bases aligning to TRBD2. The CDR3 length is 15 residues. Germline CDR1 is SGHVS and CDR2 is FQNEAQ. V lost 5 bases and J lost 2; bases outside the gene matches: 3. CDR3 in amino acids: CASSQRGANTGELFF. For the CDR3, the DNA is TGTGCCAGCAGCCAGCGGGGGGCCAACACCGGGGAGCTGTTTTTT.

The chain joins TRBV6-5 to TRBJ2-7; 7 bases line up with TRBD2. This CDR3 contains 13 residues. With 0 bases clipped from V and 6 bases from J, the junction kept 2 bases outside the gene matches. Germline-derived CDR1 and CDR2 are MNHEY and SVGAGI. The CDR3 reads CASSYSGRAEQYF. The CDR3 DNA reads TGTGCCAGCAGTTACTCGGGGAGGGCCGAGCAGTACTTC.